These 29 T cell receptor beta chains came from one sample sequenced in a study of TIL therapy for anti-PD-1-resistant metastatic lung cancer. The time point was: pre-treatment sample, taken before nivolumab and TIL therapy. The libraries were made with immunoSEQ v3. The assay was immunoSEQ multiplex PCR, and TCRdb's table has in-frame clones only and misses some. The profile shows 45,000 to 60,000 clones, 70% to 80% of them singletons. Specimen: blood, collected at baseline. These receptors were obtained from a woman aged 25-80 years with non-small cell lung cancer.

The chain joins TRBV19 to TRBJ2-1; 10 bases align to TRBD2. The CDR3 has 16 amino acids. V was pared by 4 bases and J by 2 bases, with 5 bases of the junction left unmatched. CDR1 is LNHDA and CDR2 is SQIVND in the germline V gene (reference sequence). Here the CDR3 reads CASSKLAGGPYNEQFF. The CDR3 nucleotides read TGTGCCAGTAGTAAATTAGCGGGAGGCCCCTACAATGAGCAGTTCTTC.

This chain connects TRBV20-1 to TRBJ2-7; the D is unclear. Trimming shortened V by 6 bases and J by 4 bases, and 10 bases separated the two germline ends. Germline assignment: CDR1 DFQATT and CDR2 SNEGSKA (reference sequence). This CDR3 is 11 amino acids long. CDR3 in DNA: TGCAGTGCCTCAAAGGTATACGAGCAGTACTTC. Translation: CSASKVYEQYF.

The gene calls are TRBV6-5 and TRBJ2-2; 9 nucleotides agree with TRBD1. The J segment lost 7 bases and the V segment lost 5 bases, leaving 5 bases of the junction unmatched. The CDR3 totals 14 residues. The V gene's germline CDR1 is MNHEY and CDR2 SVGAGI. The CDR3 DNA sequence: TGTGCCAGCAGTAAACAGGGGGCGGACGGGGAGCTGTTTTTT. It codes for CASSKQGADGELFF.

The gene calls are TRBV7-6 and TRBJ2-6, with no clear D. There are 15 residues in the CDR3. Germline CDR1 reads SGHVS; CDR2 reads FNYEAQ. Trimming cost V 5 bases and J 0 bases, with 8 bases left between them. The CDR3 coding sequence is TGTGCCAGCAGCGCAGACATCTCTGGGGCCAACGTCCTGACTTTC. Protein: CASSADISGANVLTF.

This clone was found a few times. This CDR3 is CASSRTANYGYTF. In DNA form, the CDR3 reads TGTGCCAGCAGCCGGACAGCTAACTATGGCTACACCTTC. The V call is TRBV7-2, the J call TRBJ1-2; D perhaps matches TRBD1 (6 bases). The CDR3 has 13 residues. V was shortened by 5 bases and J by 0 bases, with 7 bases between the two germline ends. Germline-derived CDR1 and CDR2 are SGHTA and FQGNSA.

The chain links TRBV11-3 to TRBJ2-7, with D unclear. CDR1 and CDR2 from the germline V gene are SGHNT and YENEEA. This CDR3 region has 13 residues. V lost 6 bases and J lost 3, with 12 bases in between. Written as DNA, the CDR3 is TGTGCCAGCAGAACATTCTTCGGCTACGAGCAGTACTTC. Translation gives CASRTFFGYEQYF. Filled out from reference TRBV11-3 and TRBJ2-7, the complete variable domain reads EAGVVQSPRYKIIEKKQPVAFWCNPISGHNTLYWYLQNLGQGPELLIRYENEEAVDDSQLPKDRFSAERLKGVDSTLKIQPAELGDSAVYLCASRTFFGYEQYFGPGTRLTVT.

This chain links TRBV27 with TRBJ2-1, with D tentatively TRBD1 (6 bases). The CDR3 contains 13 residues. CDR1 and CDR2 from the germline V gene are MNHEY and SMNVEV (reference sequence). Deletions cut 0 bases from V and 9 bases from J, with 9 bases between. The CDR3 sequence: CASSLSTGSEQFF. CDR3 nucleotide sequence: TGTGCCAGCAGTTTATCAACAGGGAGTGAGCAGTTCTTC.

J is TRBJ2-2 and V is TRBV28; D is uncertain. The germline gives CDR1 MDHEN, CDR2 SYDVKM. V lost 3 bases and J 1 base, leaving 9 bases between the germline ends. The CDR3 extends over 15 amino acids. CDR3 sequence (DNA): TGTGCCAGCAGTTTCCCCTCGGGGAACACCGGGGAGCTGTTTTTT. Amino acids: CASSFPSGNTGELFF. Full variable domain (rest looked up from reference TRBV28 and TRBJ2-2): DVKVTQSSRYLVKRTGEKVFLECVQDMDHENMFWYRQDPGLGLRLIYFSYDVKMKEKGDIPEGYSVSREKKERFSLILESASTNQTSMYLCASSFPSGNTGELFFGEGSRLTVL.

The rearrangement uses TRBV5-4 and TRBJ2-5, with D possibly TRBD1 on 6 matching bases. In germline, CDR1 is SGHNT, CDR2 YYREEE (reference sequence). The length of the CDR3 is 14 residues. V lost 0 bases and J 5 bases, leaving 11 bases between the germline ends. The CDR3 coding sequence is TGTGCCAGCAGCTTGGCCAGGGGTGGGGAGACCCAGTACTTC. Translation gives CASSLARGGETQYF.

The J gene is TRBJ1-2, the V gene TRBV6-1, with 7 bases that match TRBD1. The CDR3 has 14 residues. CDR1 MNHNS and CDR2 SASEGT come from the germline V gene. V was clipped by 7 bases and J by 7 bases; unmatched bases: 12. CDR3 loop: CASTEGRGRSGYTF. CDR3 nucleotide sequence: TGTGCCAGCACCGAAGGAAGGGGGCGTTCTGGCTACACCTTC.

J is TRBJ2-7 and V is TRBV28, with 7 bases aligning to TRBD1. The CDR3 covers 13 residues. Germline V CDR1 and CDR2: MDHEN, SYDVKM. Trimming at V came to 6 bases and at J to 3 bases, leaving 5 bases not matched to a gene. CDR3 region: CASRSGQVYEQYF. The CDR3 region has the DNA TGTGCCAGCAGATCTGGACAGGTCTACGAGCAGTACTTC.

The V call is TRBV4-1, the J call TRBJ1-1; 7 nucleotides align to TRBD1. The germline CDR1 and CDR2 sequences are MGHRA and YSYEKL. The CDR3 runs 16 residues. V lost 4 bases and J lost 0; bases outside the gene matches: 8. The CDR3 region is CASSLAGGSMNTEAFF. In DNA form, the CDR3 reads TGCGCCAGCAGCCTGGCAGGGGGGTCCATGAACACTGAAGCTTTCTTT.

This clone is a singleton in its sample. The rearrangement uses TRBV9 and TRBJ1-4, with a weak D call TRBD1 (5 bases). The V gene lost 3 bases and the J gene lost 8 bases, with 11 bases spanning the gap. The germline V gene encodes CDR1 SGDLS and CDR2 YYNGEE. This CDR3 has 13 residues. This CDR3 is CASSAGGGEKLFF. CDR3 bases: TGTGCCAGCAGCGCCGGTGGGGGGGAAAAACTGTTTTTT.

J is TRBJ2-3 and V is TRBV5-8; maybe TRBD1 (5 bases). CDR3 size: 17 residues. Germline loops: CDR1 SGHTS, CDR2 YDEGEE. V dropped 2 bases and J dropped 5 bases, with 21 bases sitting between them. CDR3 sequence (DNA): TGTGCCAGCAGCTTATATTTCGCGGACGGCCAGGGAGATACGCAGTATTTT. The encoded protein is CASSLYFADGQGDTQYF.

The rearrangement links TRBV6-6 to TRBJ2-1; D may correspond to TRBD1 or TRBD2 (5 bases each). Per germline, CDR1 MNHNY and CDR2 SVGAGI (reference sequence). The CDR3 is 13 residues long. Trimming cost V 2 bases and J 9 bases, with 11 bases left between them. The CDR3 sequence is CASSYGGRTEQFF. The CDR3 nucleotides are TGTGCCAGCAGTTACGGGGGACGGACTGAGCAGTTCTTC.

The chain has TRBV6-5 and TRBJ1-5; a weak D match, TRBD1 (5 bases). V was pared by 2 bases and J by 4 bases, with 12 bases between. The germline V gene encodes CDR1 MNHEY and CDR2 SVGAGI. CDR3 length: 15 residues. The CDR3 here is CASSYGTGRNQPQHF. CDR3 sequence (DNA): TGTGCCAGCAGTTACGGGACGGGGCGAAATCAGCCCCAGCATTTT.

This chain uses TRBV27 with TRBJ2-1, with D perhaps TRBD2 (6 bases). Germline lookup yields CDR1 MNHEY and CDR2 SMNVEV (reference sequence). V dropped 4 bases and J dropped 7 bases, with 17 bases sitting between them. CDR3 length: 15 residues. CDR3 DNA sequence: TGTGCCAGCAGTTCGGGAGCGCTTATTAAGAATGAGCAGTTCTTC. It yields the protein CASSSGALIKNEQFF.

The chain carries TRBV4-1 and TRBJ1-4; D gene unclear. CDR1 MGHRA and CDR2 YSYEKL come from the germline V gene. V was cut by 4 bases and J by 8 bases, with 11 bases left in between. The CDR3 covers 13 residues. The CDR3 loop reads CASSREAGEKLFF. CDR3 nucleotide sequence: TGCGCCAGCAGCCGGGAGGCGGGGGAAAAACTGTTTTTT.

V gene TRBV6-5 combines with J gene TRBJ2-7, with 8 bases lining up with TRBD1. With V trimmed by 5 bases and J by 6 bases, 9 bases remained unmatched. Looked up from germline, CDR1 is MNHEY and CDR2 is SVGAGI. The CDR3 contains 14 residues. CDR3 loop: CASSSTDRGREQYF. The CDR3 DNA sequence: TGTGCCAGCAGTAGCACCGACAGGGGTCGCGAGCAGTACTTC.

This chain connects TRBV5-1 to TRBJ1-2; D is unclear. The CDR3 length is 14 residues. Trimming cost V 0 bases and J 6 bases, with 12 bases left between them. Looked up from germline, CDR1 is SGHRS and CDR2 is YFSETQ. The CDR3 sequence is CASSLEARRDGYTF. DNA for the CDR3: TGCGCCAGCAGCTTGGAGGCCAGGAGGGATGGCTACACCTTC.

The rearrangement links TRBV10-3 to TRBJ2-2; no definite D call. CDR3 size: 14 residues. Germline V lookup: CDR1 ENHRY, CDR2 SYGVKD. V lost 7 bases and J lost 4, with 13 bases in between. The CDR3 bases are TGTGCCATCAAGGCAGGACCCGGCACCGGGGAGCTGTTTTTT. As protein: CAIKAGPGTGELFF.

The V call is TRBV10-3, the J call TRBJ1-1, with TRBD1 as a possible D gene (6 bases). The CDR3 spans 14 residues. Between the trimmed V and J ends, which lost 8 bases and 7 bases, there was a span of 20 bases. In germline, CDR1 is ENHRY, CDR2 SYGVKD. The CDR3 loop reads CAIQTQGLWGEAFF. The CDR3 DNA sequence: TGTGCCATCCAAACCCAGGGGCTGTGGGGTGAAGCTTTCTTT.

The chain carries TRBV27 and TRBJ2-7; TRBD2 is a possible D gene (7 bases). Trimming left V 0 bases short and J 6 bases short, with 15 bases between. Looked up from germline, CDR1 is MNHEY and CDR2 is SMNVEV (reference sequence). The CDR3 is 15 residues long. CDR3 nucleotide sequence: TGTGCCAGCAGTTTATCGGGAGGGGGAGTTGCCGAGCAGTACTTC. Translating gives CASSLSGGGVAEQYF.

The CDR3 nucleotides are TGTGCCATCAGCCGCGGGACAGACTACGAGCAGTACTTC. It is translated as CAISRGTDYEQYF. The V call is TRBV10-3, the J call TRBJ2-7; D might be TRBD1 (7 bases). This CDR3 comprises 13 residues. Per the germline V gene, CDR1 is ENHRY and CDR2 is SYGVKD. Trimming removed 6 bases at V and 3 bases at J, with 12 bases between.

J is TRBJ1-6 and V is TRBV21-1. TRBV21-1 counts as a pseudogene. This CDR3 is 16 amino acids long. The DNA of the CDR3 is TGTGCCAGCAGCAAAGGGCCTTGGACTAGAAATTCACCCCTCCACTTT. Its protein is CASSKGPWTRNSPLHF.

The chain couples TRBV27 to TRBJ2-3, with a weak D call TRBD2 (6 bases). The CDR3 extends over 15 amino acids. Trimming took off 4 bases at V and 2 bases at J, with 13 bases between the two ends. Germline lookup yields CDR1 MNHEY and CDR2 SMNVEV (reference sequence). The CDR3 nucleotides are TGTGCCAGCAGTTCGGAGCGGGCCTCCACAGATACGCAGTATTTT. Translating gives CASSSERASTDTQYF.

DNA of the CDR3: TGTGCCAGCAGCATCCGGACTAGCGGGAGTCCCGGGGAGCTGTTTTTT. Its translation is CASSIRTSGSPGELFF. The V call is TRBV5-4, the J call TRBJ2-2, with TRBD2 matching 13 bases. CDR1 is SGHNT, CDR2 YYREEE, per germline (reference sequence). Trimming took 4 bases from V and 6 from J; bases not matched to a gene: 6. This CDR3 contains 16 residues.

This clone was detected only a few times. The V call is TRBV13, the J call TRBJ2-7; 9 nucleotides align to TRBD1. Trimming removed 5 bases from V and 4 bases from J; junction bases left unmatched: 15. CDR1 is PRHDT, CDR2 FYEKMQ, per germline (reference sequence). This CDR3 comprises 17 residues. DNA for the CDR3: TGTGCCAGCAGCATCCTACCCGCAGGGACAGGGTCTTACGAGCAGTACTTC. Residues: CASSILPAGTGSYEQYF.

The chain recombines TRBV15 with TRBJ1-2; perhaps TRBD1 as D (5 bases). V lost 2 bases to trimming and J lost 2 bases, with 12 bases between them. The CDR3 consists of 15 residues. CDR1 is LNHNV, CDR2 YYDKDF, per germline (reference sequence). The CDR3 DNA reads as TGTGCCACCAGCAGAATACGGGACGGGAACTATGGCTACACCTTC. Translation: CATSRIRDGNYGYTF.